These 5 T cell receptor beta chains came from one sample sequenced in a study of T cell responses to AZD1222 COVID-19 vaccine. Data came from immunoSEQ multiplex PCR; TCRdb stores just in-frame clones and leaves some out. The table has some 83,000 clones, about 84% seen once. Source: peripheral blood, taken on day 0 of AZD1222 vaccination. Source of these receptors: an adult in good health.

This clone was counted a few times. This sequence joins TRBV19 and TRBJ1-1; no firm D call. The CDR3 runs to 13 residues. V shed 7 bases and J shed 0 bases, with 9 bases lying between them. The germline gives CDR1 LNHDA, CDR2 SQIVND (reference sequence). The CDR3 here is CASTLFMNTEAFF. CDR3 coding DNA: TGTGCCAGTACCCTATTTATGAACACTGAAGCTTTCTTT.

The gene calls are TRBV21-1 and TRBJ2-6. TRBV21-1 is listed as a pseudogene. The CDR3 spans 16 residues. CDR3 region: CASSPPRDGGANVLTF. CDR3 in DNA: TGTGCCAGCAGTCCCCCCCGGGACGGGGGGGCCAACGTCCTGACTTTC.

The chain has TRBV27 and TRBJ2-3; TRBD2 aligns across 13 bases. CDR3 length: 17 residues. Germline V gene lookup returns CDR1 MNHEY and CDR2 SMNVEV (reference sequence). V dropped 6 bases and J dropped 4; count of bases not matched to a gene: 10. CDR3 amino acids: CASRLLGLAGISDTQYF. The CDR3 coding sequence is TGTGCCAGCAGATTACTGGGACTAGCGGGAATATCAGATACGCAGTATTTT.

Only one count was recorded for this clone. The CDR3 DNA follows: TGTGCCTCGCCAAGGGGTAGCGGGAGGGAGGGGACAGATACGCAGTATTTT. Encoded protein: CASPRGSGREGTDTQYF. The chain couples TRBV19 to TRBJ2-3, with 11 positions matching TRBD2. The CDR3 runs 17 residues. Per germline, CDR1 LNHDA and CDR2 SQIVND (reference sequence). J was trimmed by 3 bases and V by 11 bases; bases with no gene match: 16.

This chain links TRBV19 with TRBJ2-5; 9 nucleotides line up with TRBD2. The CDR3 spans 19 residues. V trimming: 6 bases; J trimming: 5 bases; junction bases outside the gene matches: 22. Germline V gene lookup returns CDR1 LNHDA and CDR2 SQIVND (reference sequence). The CDR3 loop is CASRSRGKGPGLALETQYF. The CDR3 nucleotides are TGTGCCAGTAGGTCTAGGGGGAAAGGACCGGGACTAGCTCTCGAGACCCAGTACTTC.